Below are 15 T cell receptor beta chains sequenced from a single sample in a study of cytomegalovirus exposure and HLA in healthy donors. Amplification used 60 Vbeta primers and 13 Jbeta primers. Assay used: immunoSEQ multiplex PCR; TCRdb lists only in-frame clones, some missing. The sample records 110,000 or so clones, about 68% being singletons. Sequenced sample: PBMCs. The receptors shown here come from a woman in her forties in good health and CMV-seropositive.

The chain employs TRBV7-8 and TRBJ1-4, with TRBD1 identical over 8 bases. Germline V gene lookup returns CDR1 SGHVS and CDR2 FQNEAQ. CDR3 size: 14 residues. V was clipped by 4 bases and J by 7 bases; unmatched bases: 5. The DNA for the CDR3 is TGTGCCAGCAGCTCCGACAGGGGAGGTGAAAAACTGTTTTTT. Encoded protein: CASSSDRGGEKLFF.

This clone was observed a few times. The genes are TRBV5-6 and TRBJ2-5; 11 bases are shared with TRBD2. From germline, CDR1 is SGHDT and CDR2 YYEEEE. This CDR3 is 15 amino acids long. Trimming took 2 bases from V and 2 from J; bases not matched to a gene: 2. CDR3 loop: CASSFGTSGQETQYF. The CDR3 nucleotides are TGTGCCAGCAGCTTCGGGACTAGCGGACAAGAGACCCAGTACTTC.

The rearrangement links TRBV5-4 to TRBJ2-1; perhaps TRBD1 as D (5 bases). CDR3 length: 15 amino acids. The germline CDR1 and CDR2 sequences are SGHNT and YYREEE (reference sequence). V lost 1 base, J lost 1 base, and 9 bases lay in between. As DNA, the CDR3 is TGTGCCAGCAGCTTGCCTCAGGGTTCCTACAATGAGCAGTTCTTC. Protein: CASSLPQGSYNEQFF.

The CDR3 DNA reads TGTGCCAGCAGCGGACAGGGTGGTGAAAAACTGTTTTTT. It encodes CASSGQGGEKLFF. This chain connects TRBV6-1 to TRBJ1-4; TRBD1 aligns across 8 bases. There are 13 residues in the CDR3. Germline CDR1 MNHNS, CDR2 SASEGT. The V gene end was trimmed by 6 bases and the J gene end by 7 bases; junction bases not matched to a gene: 4.

Remarks on this clone: The junction departs from the called germline gene at one end, perhaps through a read error. V and J are TRBV7-7 and TRBJ2-7, with 9 bases matching TRBD2. The V gene's germline CDR1 is SSHAT and CDR2 FNYEAQ (reference sequence). This CDR3 is built from 15 residues. Here the CDR3 DNA reads TGTGCTAGCAGCTTGAATAGCGGGAGTGGGAACGAGCAGTACTTC. Its protein product is CASSLNSGSGNEQYF.

The chain joins TRBV7-8 to TRBJ1-1, with D maybe TRBD1 (5 bases). The germline V and J ends were trimmed by 4 bases and 0 bases, with 12 bases remaining between them. The CDR3 is 15 amino acids. From germline, CDR1 is SGHVS and CDR2 FQNEAQ. The CDR3 spells CASSSKTALNTEAFF. The CDR3, as DNA: TGTGCCAGCAGCTCGAAGACAGCTCTGAACACTGAAGCTTTCTTT.

The chain employs TRBV5-1 and TRBJ2-1; 12 bases are a match to TRBD2. This CDR3 has 14 amino acids. J gave up 8 bases and V 4 bases, and 4 bases lay outside the gene matches. Germline values: CDR1 SGHRS, CDR2 YFSETQ. The CDR3 protein is CASSPRTSGDEQFF. The CDR3 DNA is TGCGCCAGCAGCCCCAGGACTAGCGGGGATGAGCAGTTCTTC.

The chain recombines TRBV2 with TRBJ1-3; 8 positions match TRBD1. This CDR3 comprises 14 residues. J was trimmed by 4 bases and V by 7 bases; bases with no gene match: 6. The V gene's germline CDR1 is SNHLY and CDR2 FYNNEI. The CDR3 DNA follows: TGTGCCAGCACGGGACAGGCCTTCGGAAACACCATATATTTT. Translation gives CASTGQAFGNTIYF.

The gene calls are TRBV19 and TRBJ1-4; tentatively, D is TRBD1 (5 bases). V lost 6 bases and J lost 3, with 20 bases in between. From germline, CDR1 is LNHDA and CDR2 SQIVND (reference sequence). The CDR3 has 17 amino acids. Here the CDR3 reads CASSLAPYRRPNEKLFF. The CDR3 DNA follows: TGTGCCAGTAGCCTTGCCCCGTACAGGCGCCCTAATGAAAAACTGTTTTTT.

The chain has TRBV5-1 and TRBJ2-7, with 8 positions matching TRBD2. The J segment lost 2 bases and the V segment lost 4 bases, leaving 5 bases of the junction unmatched. CDR3 length equals 14 residues. The V gene's germline CDR1 is SGHRS and CDR2 YFSETQ. The CDR3 loop is CASSRSGGPYEQYF. The CDR3 coding sequence is TGCGCCAGCAGCCGGAGCGGGGGCCCCTACGAGCAGTACTTC.

The CDR3: CASRGPGVSGNTIYF. The CDR3 DNA sequence: TGTGCCAGTAGAGGCCCCGGGGTCTCTGGAAACACCATATATTTT. This chain uses TRBV19 with TRBJ1-3; D gene unclear. Germline V gene data show CDR1 as LNHDA and CDR2 as SQIVND (reference sequence). The CDR3 length is 15 residues. V was trimmed by 6 bases and J by 0 bases, leaving 12 bases between them.

The chain carries TRBV19 and TRBJ1-5, with D unclear. Germline V lookup: CDR1 LNHDA, CDR2 SQIVND (reference sequence). V lost 3 bases and J 2 bases, leaving 11 bases between the germline ends. CDR3 length equals 15 residues. CDR3 protein: CASSMLRARNQPQHF. The CDR3, as DNA: TGTGCCAGTAGTATGTTGAGGGCCCGCAATCAGCCCCAGCATTTT. Looking up the rest from reference TRBV19 and TRBJ1-5 gives the full variable domain: DGGITQSPKYLFRKEGQNVTLSCEQNLNHDAMYWYRQDPGQGLRLIYYSQIVNDFQKGDIAEGYSVSREKKESFPLTVTSAQKNPTAFYLCASSMLRARNQPQHFGDGTRLSIL.

This sequence joins TRBV9 and TRBJ2-3, with D maybe TRBD2 (6 bases). There are 16 residues in the CDR3. Trimming took off 4 bases at V and 0 bases at J, with 15 bases between the two ends. Germline CDR1 SGDLS, CDR2 YYNGEE. CDR3 protein: CASSPSWGESTDTQYF. The CDR3 coding sequence is TGTGCCAGCAGCCCCAGTTGGGGGGAAAGCACAGATACGCAGTATTTT.

This clone was counted only a few times. The V gene is TRBV30, the J gene TRBJ2-7; 8 nucleotides align to TRBD1. The length of the CDR3 is 14 residues. Unmatched junction bases numbered 5, after V lost 2 bases and J lost 2 bases. CDR1 is GTSNPN and CDR2 is SVGIG in the germline V gene (reference sequence). CDR3 residues: CAWSSPGQAYEQYF. CDR3 coding DNA: TGTGCCTGGAGTTCCCCGGGACAGGCCTACGAGCAGTACTTC.

A single count supports this clone. V gene TRBV30 combines with J gene TRBJ2-3, with D unclear. CDR3 length: 13 residues. V was trimmed by 2 bases and J by 4 bases, leaving 10 bases between them. Per the germline V gene, CDR1 is GTSNPN and CDR2 is SVGIG (reference sequence). The CDR3 DNA is TGTGCCTGGAGTTTCGGAAGCGCAGATACGCAGTATTTT. It specifies CAWSFGSADTQYF. Complete variable domain (other parts from reference TRBV30 and TRBJ2-3): SQTIHQWPATLVQPVGSPLSLECTVEGTSNPNLYWYRQAAGRGLQLLFYSVGIGQISSEVPQNLSASRPQDRQFILSSKKLLLSDSGFYLCAWSFGSADTQYFGPGTRLTVL.